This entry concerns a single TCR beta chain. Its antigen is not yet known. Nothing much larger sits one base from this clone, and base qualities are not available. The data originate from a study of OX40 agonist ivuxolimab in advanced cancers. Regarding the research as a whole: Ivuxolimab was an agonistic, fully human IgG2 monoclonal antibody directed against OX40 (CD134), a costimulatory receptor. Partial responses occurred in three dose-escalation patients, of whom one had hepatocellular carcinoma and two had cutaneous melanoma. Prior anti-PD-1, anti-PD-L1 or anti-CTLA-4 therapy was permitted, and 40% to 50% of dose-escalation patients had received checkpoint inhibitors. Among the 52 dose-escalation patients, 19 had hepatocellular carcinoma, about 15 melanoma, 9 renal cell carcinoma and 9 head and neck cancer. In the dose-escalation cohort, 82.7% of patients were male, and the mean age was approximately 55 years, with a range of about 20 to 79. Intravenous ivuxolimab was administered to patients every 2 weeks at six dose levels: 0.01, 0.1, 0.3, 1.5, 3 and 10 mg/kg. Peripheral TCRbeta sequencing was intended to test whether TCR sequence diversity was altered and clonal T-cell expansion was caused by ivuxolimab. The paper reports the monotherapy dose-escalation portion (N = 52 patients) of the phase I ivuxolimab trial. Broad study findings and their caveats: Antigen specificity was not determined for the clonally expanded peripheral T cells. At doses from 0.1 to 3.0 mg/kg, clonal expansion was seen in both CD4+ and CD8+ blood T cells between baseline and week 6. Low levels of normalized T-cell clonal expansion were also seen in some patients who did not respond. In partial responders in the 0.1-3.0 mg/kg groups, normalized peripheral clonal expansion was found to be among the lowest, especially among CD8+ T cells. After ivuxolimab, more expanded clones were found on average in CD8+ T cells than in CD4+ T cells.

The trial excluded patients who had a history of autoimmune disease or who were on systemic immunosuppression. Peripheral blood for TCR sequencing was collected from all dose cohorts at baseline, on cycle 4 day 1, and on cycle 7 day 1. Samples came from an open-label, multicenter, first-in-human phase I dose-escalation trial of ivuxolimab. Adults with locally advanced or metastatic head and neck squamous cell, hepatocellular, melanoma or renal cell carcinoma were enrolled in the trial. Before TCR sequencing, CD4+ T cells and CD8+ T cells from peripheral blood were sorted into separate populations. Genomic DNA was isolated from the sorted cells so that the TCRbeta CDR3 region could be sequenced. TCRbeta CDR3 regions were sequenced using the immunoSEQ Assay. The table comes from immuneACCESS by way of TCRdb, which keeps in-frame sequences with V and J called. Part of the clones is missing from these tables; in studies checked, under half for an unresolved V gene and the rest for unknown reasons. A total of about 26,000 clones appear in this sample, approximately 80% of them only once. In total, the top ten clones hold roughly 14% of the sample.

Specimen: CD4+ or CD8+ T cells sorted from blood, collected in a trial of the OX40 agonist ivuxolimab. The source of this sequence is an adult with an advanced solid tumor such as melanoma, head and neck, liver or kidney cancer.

This receptor carries the CDR3 CASSAPRSRNEQFF. The nucleotide sequence is given as TGTGCCAGCAGCGCACCTCGAAGCAGGAATGAGCAGTTCTTC. The receptor chain draws on TRBV9 and TRBJ2-1; the D gene cannot be resolved reliably. Inclusive of the bounding cysteine and phenylalanine, the CDR3 is 14 residues long. The kept DNA is CDR3 alone, 42 bases in frame from the first base. As encoded in the germline V gene, CDR1 is SGDLS while CDR2 is YYNGEE. The junction carries 14 bases between V and J, which are trimmed by 3 bases and 7 bases respectively.